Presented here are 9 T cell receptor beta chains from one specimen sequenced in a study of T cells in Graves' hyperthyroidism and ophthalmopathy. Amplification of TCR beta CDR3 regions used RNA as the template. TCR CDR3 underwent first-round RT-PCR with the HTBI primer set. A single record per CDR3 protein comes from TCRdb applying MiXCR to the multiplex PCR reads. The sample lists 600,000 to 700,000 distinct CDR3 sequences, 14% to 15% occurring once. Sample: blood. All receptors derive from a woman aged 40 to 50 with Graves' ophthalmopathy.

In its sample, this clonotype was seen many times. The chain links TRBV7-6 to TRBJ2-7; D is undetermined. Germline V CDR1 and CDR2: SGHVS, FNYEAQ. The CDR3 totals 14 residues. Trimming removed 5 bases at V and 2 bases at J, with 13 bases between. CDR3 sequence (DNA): TGTGCCAGCAGCCCACCCTCTGAACCCTACGAGCAGTACTTC. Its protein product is CASSPPSEPYEQYF.

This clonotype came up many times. CDR3 DNA: TGTGCCAGCAGTTTAGAGGTTGAATATCAGCCCCAGCATTTT. This translates into CASSLEVEYQPQHF. The chain has TRBV12-3 or TRBV12-4 and TRBJ1-5; no clear D. With 1 base removed from V and 5 bases from J, the gap between germline ends came to 9 bases. The CDR3 is 14 residues long.

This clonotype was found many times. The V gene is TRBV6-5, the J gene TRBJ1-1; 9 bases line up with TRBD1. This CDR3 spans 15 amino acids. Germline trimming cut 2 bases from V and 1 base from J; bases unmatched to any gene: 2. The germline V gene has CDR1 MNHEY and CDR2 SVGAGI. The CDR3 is CASSYTQGANTEAFF. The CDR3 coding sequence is TGTGCCAGCAGTTACACACAGGGGGCGAACACTGAAGCTTTCTTT.

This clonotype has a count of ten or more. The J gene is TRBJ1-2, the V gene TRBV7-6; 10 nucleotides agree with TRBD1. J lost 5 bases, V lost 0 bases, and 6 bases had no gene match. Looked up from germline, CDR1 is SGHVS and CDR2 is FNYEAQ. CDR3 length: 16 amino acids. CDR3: CASSLAPRDRGYGYTF. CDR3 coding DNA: TGTGCCAGCAGCTTAGCCCCGAGGGACAGGGGTTATGGCTACACCTTC.

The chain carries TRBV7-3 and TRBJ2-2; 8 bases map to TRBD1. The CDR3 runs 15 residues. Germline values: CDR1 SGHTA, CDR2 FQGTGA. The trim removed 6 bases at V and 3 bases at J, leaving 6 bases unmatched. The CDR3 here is CASSSTGVDTGELFF. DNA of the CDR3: TGTGCCAGCAGTTCGACAGGGGTCGACACCGGGGAGCTGTTTTTT.

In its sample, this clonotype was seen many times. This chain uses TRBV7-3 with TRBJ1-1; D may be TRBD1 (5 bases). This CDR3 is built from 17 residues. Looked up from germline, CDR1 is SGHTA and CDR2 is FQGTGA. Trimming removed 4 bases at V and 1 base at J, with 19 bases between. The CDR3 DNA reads TGTGCCAGCAGCTCCCTCCCTTCGACCGACAGGAACACTGAAGCTTTCTTT. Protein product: CASSSLPSTDRNTEAFF.

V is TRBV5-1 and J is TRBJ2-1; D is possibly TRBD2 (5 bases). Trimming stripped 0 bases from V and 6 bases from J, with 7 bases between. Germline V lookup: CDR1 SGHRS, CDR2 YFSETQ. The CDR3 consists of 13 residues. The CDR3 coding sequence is TGCGCCAGCAGCTTGGGGACTGCCAATGAGCAGTTCTTC. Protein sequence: CASSLGTANEQFF. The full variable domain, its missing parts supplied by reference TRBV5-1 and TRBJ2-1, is KAGVTQTPRYLIKTRGQQVTLSCSPISGHRSVSWYQQTPGQGLQFLFEYFSETQRNKGNFPGRFSGRQFSNSRSEMNVSTLELGDSALYLCASSLGTANEQFFGPGTRLTVL.

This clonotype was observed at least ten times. The CDR3 loop is CSARFHRGNTEAFF. The CDR3 DNA reads TGCAGTGCTAGATTCCACAGGGGGAACACTGAAGCTTTCTTT. The V and J genes are TRBV20-1 and TRBJ1-1, with 7 bases that match TRBD1. Trimming removed 2 bases from V and 1 base from J; junction bases left unmatched: 4. In germline, CDR1 is DFQATT, CDR2 SNEGSKA (reference sequence). This CDR3 is built from 14 residues.

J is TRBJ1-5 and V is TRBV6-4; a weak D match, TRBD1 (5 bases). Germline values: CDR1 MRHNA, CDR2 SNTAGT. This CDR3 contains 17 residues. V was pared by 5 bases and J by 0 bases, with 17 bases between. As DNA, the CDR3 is TGTGCCAGCAGTCACCGGGGACGCCCTTATAGCAATCAGCCCCAGCATTTT. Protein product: CASSHRGRPYSNQPQHF.